This TCR beta chain was documented in a study of blood T cell repertoires in COVID-19. As for the study in general: From the United States, Italy and Spain came samples of acute and convalescent COVID-19. T cells, B-cell-depleted T cells, or PBMCs supplied cDNA or gDNA.

This clone appeared a single time. In the original workflow: Scientists estimated how many nucleated cells there were by amplifying reference gene primers. Sequencing was performed with immunoSEQ multiplex PCR; in TCRdb, only in-frame clones are kept and a portion is missing. V and J calls and clone size are those listed in that table; D and trimming were worked out from the DNA. Here the sample spans 250,000 to 350,000 clones, about four fifths being singletons. CDR1 is LNHDA and CDR2 is SQIVND in the germline V gene (reference sequence). V dropped 6 bases and J dropped 3; count of bases not matched to a gene: 20. The CDR3 is 18 amino acids.

This receptor was taken from a human donor with COVID-19, enrolled during active disease. The donor label of this sample is uncertain. Sequenced sample: peripheral blood. This sequence joins TRBV19 and TRBJ2-7; 7 nucleotides match TRBD2. CDR3 amino acids: CASSPLPTLAWEGYEQYF. The CDR3 DNA reads as TGTGCCAGTAGCCCTCTACCAACCCTAGCGTGGGAGGGCTACGAGCAGTACTTC.